This T cell receptor beta chain was captured in a study of blood T cell repertoires in COVID-19. Germline values: CDR1 SGHAT, CDR2 FQNNGV. The CDR3 is 16 residues long. The junction had 10 bases not matched to a gene; V was cut back by 5 bases and J by 6 bases. This clone came up once. The repertoire was sequenced with immunoSEQ multiplex PCR; TCRdb's copy has only in-frame clones and lacks some. The repertoire holds some 400,000 clones, with around 87% as singletons. Either two negative PCRs, clearance, or symptom resolution qualified Cohort 3 donors as recovered. The receptor was isolated from a man aged 25 to 45 who had recovered from COVID-19. This chain links TRBV11-2 with TRBJ2-3, with 11 nucleotides matching TRBD2. Sequenced input: PBMCs or T cells enriched from blood (not recorded which). The CDR3 DNA reads as TGTGCCAGCAGCCCGTTAGTAGCGGGGGGGTCCGATACGCAGTATTTT. It specifies CASSPLVAGGSDTQYF. Looking up the rest from reference TRBV11-2 and TRBJ2-3 gives the full variable domain: EAGVAQSPRYKIIEKRQSVAFWCNPISGHATLYWYQQILGQGPKLLIQFQNNGVVDDSQLPKDRFSAERLKGVDSTLKIQPAKLEDSAVYLCASSPLVAGGSDTQYFGPGTRLTVL.